The T cell receptor beta chain described here comes from a study of blood T cell repertoires in COVID-19. Here immunoSEQ multiplex PCR was the method, and the copy in TCRdb shows in-frame clones only, minus some. The table lists 200,000 or so clones, just under 85% of them singletons, with approximately 6.9% in the top ten. Germline V lookup: CDR1 LNHDA, CDR2 SQIVND (reference sequence). Trimming removed 5 bases from V and 5 bases from J, with 16 bases in between. This CDR3 comprises 15 residues. The rearrangement uses TRBV19 and TRBJ2-1; no definite D call. The receptor was derived from a human donor with acute or convalescent COVID-19. The donor label of this sample is uncertain. Sequenced input: peripheral blood. CDR3 DNA: TGTGCCAGTAGTTCGAGCTCGAGGAATCACAATGAGCAGTTCTTC. Protein product: CASSSSSRNHNEQFF.